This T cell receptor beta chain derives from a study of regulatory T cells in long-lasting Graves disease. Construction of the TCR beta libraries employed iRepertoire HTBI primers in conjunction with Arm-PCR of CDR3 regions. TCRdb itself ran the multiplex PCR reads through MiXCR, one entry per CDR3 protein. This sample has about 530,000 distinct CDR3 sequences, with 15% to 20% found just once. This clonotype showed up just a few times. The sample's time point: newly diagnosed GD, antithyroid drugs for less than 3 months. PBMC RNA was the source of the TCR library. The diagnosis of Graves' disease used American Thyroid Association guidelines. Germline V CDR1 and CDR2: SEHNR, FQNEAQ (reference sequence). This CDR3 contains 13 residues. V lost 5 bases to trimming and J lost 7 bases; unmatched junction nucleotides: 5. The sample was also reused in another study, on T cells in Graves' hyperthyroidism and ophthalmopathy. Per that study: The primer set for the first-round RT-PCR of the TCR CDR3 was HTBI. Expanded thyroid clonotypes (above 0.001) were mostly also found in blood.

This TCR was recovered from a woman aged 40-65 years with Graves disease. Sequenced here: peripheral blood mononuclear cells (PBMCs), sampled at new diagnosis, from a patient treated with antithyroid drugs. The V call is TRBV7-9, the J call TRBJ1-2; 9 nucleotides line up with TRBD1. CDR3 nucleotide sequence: TGTGCCAGCAGCCCGACAGGGGGAATTGGCTACACCTTC. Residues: CASSPTGGIGYTF.